One T cell receptor beta chain is described in this entry. In its sample, this clone was seen a few times. Its binding antigen is unknown. No clone much larger than this one lies a single base away; base qualities are absent. This specimen belongs to a study of control samples from healthy donors and cancer patients (TCRdb year 2020). There are 16 amino acids in the CDR3, from cysteine to phenylalanine inclusive. This entry keeps only the CDR3 DNA: 48 bases, framed from base 1. V trim: 3 bases; J trim: 6 bases; unmatched bases: 10. CDR1 KGHDR and CDR2 SFDVKD were looked up in the germline V gene. The receptor library was made with the immunoSEQ multiplex PCR assay. The table comes from immuneACCESS by way of TCRdb, which keeps in-frame sequences with V and J called. Part of the clones is missing from these tables; in studies checked, under half for an unresolved V gene and the rest for unknown reasons. This sample comprises about 89,000 clones, 70% to 90% of them detected only once. 2.1% of the sample belongs to the ten largest clones.

The sequenced material came from blood. The rearranged segments are TRBV24-1 and TRBJ2-1, and 7 junction bases match TRBD1. This clonotype originated in a woman between 40 and 50 years old in good health. The nucleotide sequence is TGTGCCACCAGTGATGCCCAGGGTGGGGACAGCAATGAGCAGTTCTTC. This is translated as CATSDAQGGDSNEQFF.